The source of this T cell receptor (beta chain) is a study of T cells in Graves' hyperthyroidism and ophthalmopathy. Of note for this clonotype: Its matching antigen is unknown.

The source material, RNA transcripts, was used to amplify TCR beta CDR3 regions. With the HTBI primer set, the TCR CDR3 went through a first round of RT-PCR. TCRdb recomputed calls from the multiplex PCR reads with MiXCR, one row per CDR3 protein. The sample lists approximately 350,000 distinct CDR3 sequences, 15% occurring once. V lost 6 bases and J lost 4, with 12 bases in between. Germline V CDR1 and CDR2: SGHTA, FQGNSA. The CDR3 is 14 residues long. Study findings and constraints: Blood also held most thyroid clonotypes expanded beyond 0.001.

The chain combines TRBV7-2 with TRBJ1-4; D is uncertain. The sequencing input was blood. This receptor was obtained from a woman between 55 and 75 years old with Graves' ophthalmopathy. The CDR3 DNA reads as TGTGCCAGCAGGAAGGACGGAAATAATGAAAAACTGTTTTTT. It encodes CASRKDGNNEKLFF.